A single sample gave rise to the 14 T cell receptor beta chains below, sequenced in a study of T-cell memory formation after mild COVID-19. TCRdb re-called the 5' RACE reads with MiXCR, one entry per CDR3 protein. The table includes around 50,000 distinct CDR3 sequences, 12% detected once. The sequenced sample was PBMCs or a T cell subset sorted from them (not recorded which). These receptors all come from a man aged 18-30 years who had mild COVID-19 (a few samples of this study predate the infection). Cell type and time point are not known.

This clonotype has a single count. The rearrangement links TRBV6-2 or TRBV6-3 to TRBJ2-1; 10 nucleotides line up with TRBD2. J was trimmed by 7 bases and V by 7 bases; bases with no gene match: 10. The CDR3 covers 15 residues. The germline V gene has CDR1 MNHEY and CDR2 SVGEGT. The CDR3 reads CASTLAGDSANEQFF. The CDR3 nucleotides are TGTGCCAGCACGCTAGCGGGGGACTCAGCAAATGAGCAGTTCTTC.

This clonotype was detected only a few times. The chain combines TRBV6-5 with TRBJ1-2; 7 bases line up with TRBD1. The CDR3 consists of 16 residues. The trim removed 0 bases at V and 7 bases at J, leaving 11 bases unmatched. Germline V lookup: CDR1 MNHEY, CDR2 SVGAGI. In nucleotides, the CDR3 is TGTGCCAGCAGTTACTCGAGCCCCGACAGGGTTCGTGGCTACACCTTC. Encoded protein: CASSYSSPDRVRGYTF.

J is TRBJ2-3 and V is TRBV12-3 or TRBV12-4; D unclear. The germline V and J ends were trimmed by 6 bases and 2 bases, with 12 bases remaining between them. The CDR3 extends over 14 amino acids. The CDR3: CASSYNDHTDTQYF. The CDR3 region has the DNA TGTGCCAGCAGCTATAATGACCACACAGATACGCAGTATTTT.

V usage is TRBV11-2 and J usage is TRBJ2-5; D gene ambiguous. Per germline, CDR1 SGHAT and CDR2 FQNNGV. Trimming removed 1 base at V and 0 bases at J, with 3 bases between. The CDR3 length is 13 residues. The CDR3: CASSLGYQETQYF. The CDR3 DNA sequence: TGTGCCAGCAGCTTAGGGTACCAAGAGACCCAGTACTTC.

The rearrangement joins TRBV27 to TRBJ2-2; D might be TRBD1 (6 bases). Germline lookup yields CDR1 MNHEY and CDR2 SMNVEV (reference sequence). V dropped 1 base and J dropped 4 bases, with 10 bases sitting between them. The CDR3 has 15 residues. This CDR3 is CASSLLAGVTGELFF. CDR3 nucleotides: TGTGCCAGCAGTTTATTGGCAGGGGTCACCGGGGAGCTGTTTTTT.

This chain links TRBV7-2 with TRBJ1-1; D call uncertain. Germline CDR1 and CDR2: SGHTA and FQGNSA. The V gene lost 5 bases and the J gene lost 11 bases, with 15 bases spanning the gap. The CDR3 is made up of 12 amino acids. The chain's CDR3 is CASSPPSPTAFF. CDR3 DNA sequence: TGTGCCAGCAGCCCGCCCTCTCCGACTGCTTTCTTT.

The rearrangement links TRBV5-1 to TRBJ2-3; 11 bases fit TRBD2. Unmatched junction bases numbered 5, after V lost 4 bases and J lost 4 bases. The CDR3 totals 15 residues. CDR1 and CDR2 from the germline V gene are SGHRS and YFSETQ. CDR3 DNA sequence: TGCGCCAGCAGCCAATTTAGCGGGGGGGCAGATACGCAGTATTTT. Protein product: CASSQFSGGADTQYF.

In its sample, this clonotype was seen a few times. V gene TRBV7-2 combines with J gene TRBJ1-3; D gene unclear. This CDR3 region has 18 residues. Between the trimmed V and J ends, which lost 1 base and 0 bases, there was a span of 16 bases. In germline, CDR1 is SGHTA, CDR2 FQGNSA. The CDR3 sequence: CASSLVGRMIVSGNTIYF. The CDR3 coding sequence is TGTGCCAGCAGCTTAGTCGGCAGGATGATCGTCTCTGGAAACACCATATATTTT.

CDR3 in DNA: TGTGCCAGTAGTCGACAGGGGTTGCTTACTGAAGCTTTCTTT. Translated, it gives CASSRQGLLTEAFF. This rearrangement joins TRBV19 to TRBJ1-1; TRBD1 matches 8 bases. Trimming cost V 5 bases and J 5 bases; bases outside gene matches: 7. This CDR3 comprises 14 residues. Germline loops: CDR1 LNHDA, CDR2 SQIVND (reference sequence).

The table lists this clonotype with many counts. V is TRBV28 and J is TRBJ2-7; possibly TRBD1 for D (6 bases). V lost 3 bases and J 12 bases, leaving 15 bases between the germline ends. This CDR3 spans 12 amino acids. From germline, CDR1 is MDHEN and CDR2 SYDVKM. CDR3 nucleotide sequence: TGTGCCAGCAGTTTCAGTGGACAGAGGTTGTACGTC. Protein product: CASSFSGQRLYV.

The V and J genes are TRBV7-9 and TRBJ2-7; TRBD2 is a possible D gene (5 bases). CDR3 size: 15 residues. Trimming cost V 3 bases and J 4 bases, with 16 bases left between them. Germline CDR1 and CDR2: SEHNR and FQNEAQ (reference sequence). This CDR3 is CASSFGRGDVYEQYF. In DNA, the CDR3 is TGTGCCAGCAGCTTCGGACGGGGAGATGTGTACGAGCAGTACTTC.

The rearrangement uses TRBV20-1 and TRBJ1-2; D is ambiguous. The germline gives CDR1 DFQATT, CDR2 SNEGSKA (reference sequence). Trimming left V 5 bases short and J 7 bases short, with 11 bases between. The CDR3 has 11 residues. The chain's CDR3 is CSAHGGIGYTF. Written as DNA, the CDR3 is TGCAGTGCTCATGGCGGGATTGGCTACACCTTC.

This clonotype turned up a few times. The rearrangement uses TRBV29-1 and TRBJ1-2, with D maybe TRBD1 (5 bases). From germline, CDR1 is SQVTM and CDR2 ANQGSEA. The ends were cut back, 4 bases at V and 4 bases at J, with 16 bases in the middle. This CDR3 has 14 residues. The CDR3 DNA is TGCAGCGTTGCATATCAGGGATCAGGCTATGGCTACACCTTC. It is translated as CSVAYQGSGYGYTF.

The V and J genes are TRBV18 and TRBJ1-1, with D hard to call. The germline V gene encodes CDR1 KGHSH and CDR2 LQKENI. V was shortened by 2 bases and J by 2 bases, with 12 bases between the two germline ends. This CDR3 contains 15 residues. The CDR3 loop is CASSPNEMQNTEAFF. DNA for the CDR3: TGTGCCAGCTCACCAAATGAGATGCAAAACACTGAAGCTTTCTTT.